Listed here is a single TCR beta chain. Antigen unknown. This specimen comes from a study of cytomegalovirus exposure and HLA in healthy donors. Regarding the study as a whole: Among CMV-associated TCR beta chains, most appeared HLA-restricted in a later analysis. The dataset shows that most TCR sequences were rare, while some public TCRs occurred in many donors.

60 Vbeta and 13 Jbeta primers were used in PCR. The method was immunoSEQ multiplex PCR; TCRdb's version includes in-frame clones alone and lacks a portion of them. The sample lists around 140,000 clones; around 87% were seen once. Trimming removed 1 base at V and 13 bases at J, with 13 bases between. From germline, CDR1 is SGHTA and CDR2 FQGNSA. The CDR3 runs 12 residues. Material for sequencing was PBMCs. The source is a woman younger than 45 in good health and CMV-seronegative. This chain links TRBV7-2 with TRBJ1-1; D gene ambiguous. CDR3 sequence (DNA): TGTGCCAGCAGCTTAGACTCAGCGCCGTATTTCTTT. This translates into CASSLDSAPYFF.